The following is a T cell receptor beta chain sequence with its context. Using a J-beta primer mix together with a sample-barcoded 5' primer, a second PCR was run for roughly 7 to 12 cycles. Every sample produced at least 2.5 million CDR3-containing paired-end reads. TCRdb fed the 5' RACE reads into MiXCR, producing one record per CDR3 protein. The sample shows 650,000 to 800,000 distinct CDR3 sequences, under 45% of them seen only once. This entry is derived from a study of blood T cells in healthy people across ages. Overall study context: In model experiments, template switching was able to capture about one barcoded beta molecule for every two T cells that were present.

The V gene's germline CDR1 is SGHTA and CDR2 FQGNSA. The length of the CDR3 is 14 residues. Germline trimming cut 3 bases from V and 9 bases from J; bases unmatched to any gene: 6. This sequence originates from a man aged 60-69 years in good health. The chain has TRBV7-2 and TRBJ2-1; 9 bases match TRBD2. Sequencing was performed on blood. The CDR3 here is CASSFGGGAVEQFF. The DNA of the CDR3 is TGTGCCAGCAGCTTTGGCGGGGGGGCTGTTGAGCAGTTCTTC.